The 10 T cell receptor beta chains below all came from one sample that was sequenced in a study of cytomegalovirus exposure and HLA in healthy donors. It was with 60 Vbeta and 13 Jbeta primers that the PCR ran. Generated by immunoSEQ multiplex PCR, the TCRdb table keeps only in-frame clones and is missing some. The sample consists of some 95,000 clones, under 75% of them appearing once. Sequencing was performed on PBMCs. The receptors stem from a female donor in good health and CMV-seronegative.

The chain combines TRBV2 with TRBJ2-1; a possible D gene is TRBD2 (5 bases). CDR3 length equals 11 residues. Trimming shortened V by 4 bases and J by 8 bases, and 6 bases separated the two germline ends. Per the germline V gene, CDR1 is SNHLY and CDR2 is FYNNEI. For the CDR3, the DNA is TGTGCCAGCAGTGGCGGGTATGAGCAGTTCTTC. Translating it yields CASSGGYEQFF.

This clone was counted only a few times. The rearrangement links TRBV4-1 to TRBJ2-2, with D possibly matching TRBD1 (5 bases). V gave up 1 base and J gave up 4 bases, with 16 bases separating them. This CDR3 spans 17 amino acids. Germline V lookup: CDR1 MGHRA, CDR2 YSYEKL. In DNA form, the CDR3 reads TGCGCCAGCAGCCAAGGGACACTGGGCACTGCCACCGGGGAGCTGTTTTTT. Translating it yields CASSQGTLGTATGELFF.

The V gene is TRBV7-2, the J gene TRBJ2-5; D is ambiguous. The CDR3 has 13 residues. Trimming removed 2 bases at V and 2 bases at J, with 6 bases between. CDR1 is SGHTA, CDR2 FQGNSA, per germline. The CDR3 sequence: CASSLPEQETQYF. The CDR3 DNA sequence: TGTGCCAGCAGCTTACCAGAACAAGAGACCCAGTACTTC.

The rearrangement joins TRBV7-2 to TRBJ2-2, with 10 bases matching TRBD2. The germline V gene has CDR1 SGHTA and CDR2 FQGNSA. This CDR3 contains 17 residues. The ends lost 5 bases at V and 2 bases at J; junction bases unmatched: 8. The CDR3 region is CASSGTSGGANTGELFF. The CDR3 coding sequence is TGTGCCAGCAGCGGCACCAGCGGGGGGGCCAACACCGGGGAGCTGTTTTTT.

J is TRBJ2-1 and V is TRBV29-1; TRBD2 matches at 10 bases. The germline gives CDR1 SQVTM, CDR2 ANQGSEA. V lost 7 bases and J lost 0; bases outside the gene matches: 9. The CDR3 sequence is 16 residues long. This CDR3 reads CSGKRTSGFSYNEQFF. The CDR3 bases are TGCAGCGGAAAAAGGACTAGCGGATTCTCCTACAATGAGCAGTTCTTC.

In DNA form, the CDR3 reads TGCGCCAGCAGCTTGTCTTCCTCTGGGGCCAACGTCCTGACTTTC. As protein: CASSLSSSGANVLTF. The chain links TRBV5-1 to TRBJ2-6; D is unresolved. Per germline, CDR1 SGHRS and CDR2 YFSETQ. The CDR3 runs to 15 residues. The V end lost 1 base, the J end lost 0 bases, and 5 bases lay between the germline ends.

V usage is TRBV4-2 and J usage is TRBJ2-2; D unclear. The V end lost 1 base, the J end lost 0 bases, and 6 bases lay between the germline ends. Germline V gene data show CDR1 as LGHNA and CDR2 as YNFKEQ. The CDR3 is made up of 15 amino acids. The CDR3 region is CASSQARANTGELFF. The CDR3 bases are TGTGCCAGCAGCCAAGCTCGGGCGAACACCGGGGAGCTGTTTTTT.

CDR3 amino acids: CASSLSGGQGANEQYF. The CDR3 DNA is TGCGCCAGCAGCCTGAGTGGGGGACAGGGGGCCAACGAGCAGTACTTC. The genes are TRBV4-1 and TRBJ2-7; TRBD1 matches 12 bases. V was clipped by 4 bases and J by 5 bases; unmatched bases: 9. Germline loops: CDR1 MGHRA, CDR2 YSYEKL. The CDR3 has 16 amino acids.

The chain recombines TRBV4-3 with TRBJ2-2; 7 bases are shared with TRBD2. The CDR3 is made up of 16 amino acids. Trimming removed 3 bases from V and 1 base from J; junction bases left unmatched: 5. Germline-derived CDR1 and CDR2 are LGHNA and YSLEER. CDR3 coding DNA: TGCGCCAGCAGCCACCAAGCGGGGTGGAACACCGGGGAGCTGTTTTTT. This codes for CASSHQAGWNTGELFF.

This chain joins TRBV10-2 and TRBJ2-5; 8 bases line up with TRBD2. With 7 bases clipped from V and 4 bases from J, the junction kept 8 bases outside the gene matches. The germline CDR1 and CDR2 sequences are WSHSY and SAAADI. The CDR3 loop spans 14 amino acids. CDR3 DNA sequence: TGCGCCAGCAAAAAAGGACTAGCTCCAGAGACCCAGTACTTC. It translates to CASKKGLAPETQYF.